The next 14 T cell receptor beta chains were all read from a single sample in a study of blood T cell repertoires in COVID-19. Here immunoSEQ multiplex PCR was the method, and the copy in TCRdb shows in-frame clones only, minus some. The data show about 170,000 clones, about 85% seen once. The sequencing sample was made of peripheral blood. The receptors were sampled from a man in his fifties or sixties who had recovered from COVID-19.

V usage is TRBV7-2 and J usage is TRBJ1-3; no clear D gene. This CDR3 comprises 20 residues. Trimming cost V 0 bases and J 0 bases, with 21 bases left between them. Per germline, CDR1 SGHTA and CDR2 FQGNSA. The CDR3 nucleotides read TGTGCCAGCAGCTTAGCGCCGTTGGGAGCCGGCCGGGTCTCTGGAAACACCATATATTTT. Translated, it gives CASSLAPLGAGRVSGNTIYF.

The chain uses TRBV5-1 and TRBJ1-5; 9 bases are a match to TRBD1. In germline, CDR1 is SGHRS, CDR2 YFSETQ. Trimming cost V 5 bases and J 1 base; bases outside gene matches: 22. The CDR3 extends over 21 amino acids. The CDR3 DNA follows: TGCGCCAGCAGTTCATCCCCCCGGGACAGGGTCACTCCCTCCAGCAATCAGCCCCAGCATTTT. It translates to CASSSSPRDRVTPSSNQPQHF.

This chain joins TRBV28 and TRBJ1-2; 12 nucleotides match TRBD1. V was pared by 6 bases and J by 7 bases, with 12 bases of the junction left unmatched. From germline, CDR1 is MDHEN and CDR2 SYDVKM. This CDR3 region has 16 residues. CDR3 region: CASSLYGTGGAGGYTF. The CDR3 DNA follows: TGTGCCAGCAGCCTATACGGGACAGGGGGCGCGGGTGGCTACACCTTC.

J is TRBJ2-7 and V is TRBV5-6, with TRBD1 identical over 10 bases. The germline V gene has CDR1 SGHDT and CDR2 YYEEEE. The length of the CDR3 is 15 residues. With 1 base clipped from V and 5 bases from J, the junction kept 6 bases outside the gene matches. In DNA form, the CDR3 reads TGTGCCAGCAGCTTGTTGGGACAGGGGTTCGACGAGCAGTACTTC. It specifies CASSLLGQGFDEQYF.

The V call is TRBV7-2, the J call TRBJ1-5, with D perhaps matching TRBD1 (6 bases). This CDR3 comprises 17 residues. The germline V gene encodes CDR1 SGHTA and CDR2 FQGNSA. V lost 8 bases to trimming and J lost 0 bases, with 20 bases between them. CDR3 loop: CASQVGGPGYSNQPQHF. The CDR3 bases are TGTGCCAGCCAGGTGGGGGGGCCGGGGTATAGCAATCAGCCCCAGCATTTT.

The V call is TRBV7-3, the J call TRBJ2-1, with a weak D call TRBD1 (5 bases). Looked up from germline, CDR1 is SGHTA and CDR2 is FQGTGA. V lost 6 bases to trimming and J lost 1 base, with 13 bases between them. The CDR3 covers 15 residues. The CDR3: CASSVQAGSYNEQFF. As DNA, the CDR3 is TGTGCCAGCAGTGTACAGGCAGGGTCCTACAATGAGCAGTTCTTC. Supplemented by reference TRBV7-3 and TRBJ2-1, the full variable domain reads GAGVSQTPSNKVTEKGKYVELRCDPISGHTALYWYRQSLGQGPEFLIYFQGTGAADDSGLPNDRFFAVRPEGSVSTLKIQRTERGDSAVYLCASSVQAGSYNEQFFGPGTRLTVL.

The chain employs TRBV12-2 and TRBJ2-5; TRBD1 was called by the table and not checked on the DNA. TRBV12-2 is a listed pseudogene. There are 15 residues in the CDR3. In nucleotides, the CDR3 is TGTGCAAGTCGCTTAGTCGAACAGCTCCAAGAGACCCAGTACTTC. As protein: CASRLVEQLQETQYF.

This clone was found once. The gene calls are TRBV9 and TRBJ1-6; no clear D gene. The CDR3 runs 12 residues. The germline CDR1 and CDR2 sequences are SGDLS and YYNGEE. Trimming stripped 3 bases from V and 9 bases from J, with 7 bases between. CDR3 in amino acids: CASSAPRSPLHF. The CDR3 bases are TGTGCCAGCAGCGCCCCCCGTTCACCCCTCCACTTT.

V gene TRBV24-1 combines with J gene TRBJ2-7; 11 bases are shared with TRBD1. The junction had 5 bases not matched to a gene; V was cut back by 3 bases and J by 5 bases. Germline CDR1 is KGHDR and CDR2 is SFDVKD. CDR3 length: 15 amino acids. The CDR3 DNA reads TGTGCCACCAGTGATAACGGACAGGGGGCCCACGAGCAGTACTTC. Translated, it gives CATSDNGQGAHEQYF.

This chain connects TRBV6-6 to TRBJ2-5, with 10 bases that match TRBD2. This CDR3 has 15 residues. V lost 7 bases, J lost 5 bases, and 10 bases stayed unmatched. Germline values: CDR1 MNHNY, CDR2 SVGAGI (reference sequence). DNA of the CDR3: TGTGCCAGCACCCTAAGCGGGGGGGCCCGGGAGACCCAGTACTTC. Translated, it gives CASTLSGGARETQYF.

This chain links TRBV5-1 with TRBJ1-4; 8 bases align to TRBD1. Germline V gene lookup returns CDR1 SGHRS and CDR2 YFSETQ. V shed 1 base, J shed 8 bases, and the junction held 7 bases outside the gene matches. CDR3 length equals 15 residues. The DNA of the CDR3 is TGCGCCAGCAGCTTGAAGCAGGGGGCGTCGGAAAAACTGTTTTTT. This sequence encodes CASSLKQGASEKLFF.

J is TRBJ1-6 and V is TRBV9, with 7 bases that match TRBD1. CDR3 size: 18 residues. Per germline, CDR1 SGDLS and CDR2 YYNGEE. V was clipped by 3 bases and J by 8 bases; unmatched bases: 17. The CDR3 region has the DNA TGTGCCAGCAGCGAATGGGACAGTCGTGGACCTATGGATTCACCCCTCCACTTT. This sequence encodes CASSEWDSRGPMDSPLHF. The full variable domain, with the rest looked up from reference TRBV9 and TRBJ1-6, is DSGVTQTPKHLITATGQRVTLRCSPRSGDLSVYWYQQSLDQGLQFLIQYYNGEERAKGNILERFSAQQFPDLHSELNLSSLELGDSALYFCASSEWDSRGPMDSPLHFGNGTRLTVT.

The chain combines TRBV5-1 with TRBJ1-4; a possible D gene is TRBD1 (6 bases). The germline gives CDR1 SGHRS, CDR2 YFSETQ. The CDR3 runs to 16 residues. V was clipped by 0 bases and J by 8 bases, with 17 bases between them. For the CDR3, the DNA is TGCGCCAGCAGCTTGGGCCAGGGGACGAATCAGGAAAAACTGTTTTTT. As protein: CASSLGQGTNQEKLFF.

The chain employs TRBV11-3 and TRBJ2-2; 9 bases map to TRBD2. J gave up 4 bases and V 1 base, and 10 bases lay outside the gene matches. The CDR3 is 18 amino acids. CDR1 SGHNT and CDR2 YENEEA come from the germline V gene. CDR3: CASSLGSRGGATTGELFF. In DNA form, the CDR3 reads TGTGCCAGCAGCTTAGGGTCTCGCGGGGGGGCGACCACCGGGGAGCTGTTTTTT.